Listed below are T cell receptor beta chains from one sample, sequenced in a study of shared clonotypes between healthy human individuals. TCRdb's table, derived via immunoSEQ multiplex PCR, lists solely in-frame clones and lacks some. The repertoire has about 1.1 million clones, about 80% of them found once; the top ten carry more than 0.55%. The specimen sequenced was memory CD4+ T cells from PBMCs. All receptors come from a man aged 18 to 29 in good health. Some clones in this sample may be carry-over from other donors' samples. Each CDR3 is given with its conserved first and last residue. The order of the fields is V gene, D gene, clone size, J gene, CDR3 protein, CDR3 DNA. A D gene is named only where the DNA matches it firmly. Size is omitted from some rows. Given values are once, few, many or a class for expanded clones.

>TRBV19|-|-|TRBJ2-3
CASSIGPSTDTQYF
TGTGCCAGTAGTATAGGACCGAGCACAGATACGCAGTATTTT
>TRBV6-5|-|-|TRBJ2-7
CASSNYREFYEQYF
TGTGCCAGCAGTAACTACCGGGAGTTCTACGAGCAGTACTTC
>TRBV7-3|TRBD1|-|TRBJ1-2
CASSLLLLPGQGSYGYTF
TGTGCCAGCAGCTTACTTCTCCTCCCGGGACAGGGTAGCTATGGCTACACCTTC
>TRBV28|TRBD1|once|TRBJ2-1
CASSLWDRRNEQFF
TGTGCCAGCAGTTTATGGGACAGGCGCAATGAGCAGTTCTTC
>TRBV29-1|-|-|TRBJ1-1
CSVDSGNTEAFF
TGCAGCGTTGATTCAGGAAACACTGAAGCTTTCTTT
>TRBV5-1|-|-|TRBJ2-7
CASSLPSDSSYEQYF
TGCGCCAGCAGCTTGCCCTCCGACAGTTCCTACGAGCAGTACTTC
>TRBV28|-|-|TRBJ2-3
CASSYGGRGDTQYF
TGTGCCAGCAGTTACGGAGGGCGCGGAGATACGCAGTATTTT
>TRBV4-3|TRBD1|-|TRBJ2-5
CASSQGQGYQETQYF
TGCGCCAGCAGCCAAGGACAGGGGTACCAAGAGACCCAGTACTTC
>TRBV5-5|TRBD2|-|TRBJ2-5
CASSLGTSGMRESQYF
TGTGCCAGCAGCTTGGGGACTAGCGGGATGAGAGAGTCCCAGTACTTC
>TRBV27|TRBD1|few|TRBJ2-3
CASSLLQGGRYTQYF
TGTGCCAGCAGTTTATTACAGGGGGGCAGGTATACGCAGTATTTT
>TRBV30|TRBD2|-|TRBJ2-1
CAWRGTSGITAYNEQFF
TGTGCCTGGAGGGGGACTAGCGGGATCACAGCCTACAATGAGCAGTTCTTC
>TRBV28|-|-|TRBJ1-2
CASILPGAGGGYTF
TGTGCCAGCATACTCCCGGGGGCCGGGGGTGGCTACACCTTC
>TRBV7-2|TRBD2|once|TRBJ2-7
CASSFGLAGIEQYF
TGTGCCAGCAGCTTCGGACTAGCGGGAATCGAGCAGTACTTC
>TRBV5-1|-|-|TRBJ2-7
CASSLGSRIAYEQYF
TGCGCCAGCAGCTTGGGCAGCCGAATCGCTTACGAGCAGTACTTC
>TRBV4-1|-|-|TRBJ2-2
CASSQEGFMNTGELFF
TGCGCCAGCAGCCAAGAAGGGTTCATGAACACCGGGGAGCTGTTTTTT
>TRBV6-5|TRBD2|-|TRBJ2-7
CASSYQAGVPDEQYF
TGTGCCAGCAGTTATCAAGCGGGAGTTCCAGACGAGCAGTACTTC
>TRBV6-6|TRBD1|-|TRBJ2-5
CASNEGQGDLETQYF
TGTGCCAGCAACGAGGGACAGGGGGATTTAGAGACCCAGTACTTC
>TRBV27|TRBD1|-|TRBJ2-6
CASSLGQGDSGANVLTF
TGTGCCAGCAGTTTAGGGCAGGGGGACTCTGGGGCCAACGTCCTGACTTTC
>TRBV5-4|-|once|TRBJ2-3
CASSHPGQNTDTQYF
TGTGCCAGCAGCCACCCAGGGCAAAACACAGATACGCAGTATTTT
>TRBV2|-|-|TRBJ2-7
CASRGDGGSYEQYF
TGTGCCAGCAGAGGTGACGGGGGCTCCTACGAGCAGTACTTC
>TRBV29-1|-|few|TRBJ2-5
CSVEDGTETQYF
TGCAGCGTTGAAGATGGAACAGAGACCCAGTACTTC
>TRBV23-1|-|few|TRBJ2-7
CASRDSWYEQYF
TGCGCCAGCAGGGACAGCTGGTACGAGCAGTACTTC
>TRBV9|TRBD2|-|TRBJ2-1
CASSTRTSGSWDEQFF
TGTGCCAGCAGCACCAGGACTAGCGGGAGTTGGGATGAGCAGTTCTTC
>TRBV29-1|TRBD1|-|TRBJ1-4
CSVSTGFNEKLFF
TGCAGCGTTTCGACAGGGTTTAATGAAAAACTGTTTTTT
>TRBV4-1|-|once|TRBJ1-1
CASSQVLSQEAFF
TGCGCCAGCAGCCAAGTTTTGTCGCAGGAAGCTTTCTTT
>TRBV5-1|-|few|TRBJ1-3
CASSLSIASGNTIYF
TGCGCCAGCAGCTTGAGTATCGCCTCTGGAAACACCATATATTTT
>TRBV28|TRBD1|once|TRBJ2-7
CASRGRQGAGEQYF
TGTGCCAGCAGGGGACGACAGGGGGCCGGCGAGCAGTACTTC
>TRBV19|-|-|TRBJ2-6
CASIDGQRPPSGANVLTF
TGTGCCAGTATCGACGGCCAGCGGCCCCCCTCTGGGGCCAACGTCCTGACTTTC
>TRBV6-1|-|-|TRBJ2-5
CASSEFYGGNGETQYF
TGTGCCAGCAGTGAATTCTACGGGGGCAATGGGGAGACCCAGTACTTC
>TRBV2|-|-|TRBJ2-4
CASSESWGDIQYF
TGTGCCAGCAGTGAATCCTGGGGGGACATTCAGTACTTC
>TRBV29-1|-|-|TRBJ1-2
CSVEADNYGYTF
TGCAGCGTCGAAGCCGATAACTATGGCTACACCTTC
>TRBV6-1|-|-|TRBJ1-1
CASSEFLPDIPF
TGTGCCAGCAGTGAATTTCTCCCGGACATACCCTTT